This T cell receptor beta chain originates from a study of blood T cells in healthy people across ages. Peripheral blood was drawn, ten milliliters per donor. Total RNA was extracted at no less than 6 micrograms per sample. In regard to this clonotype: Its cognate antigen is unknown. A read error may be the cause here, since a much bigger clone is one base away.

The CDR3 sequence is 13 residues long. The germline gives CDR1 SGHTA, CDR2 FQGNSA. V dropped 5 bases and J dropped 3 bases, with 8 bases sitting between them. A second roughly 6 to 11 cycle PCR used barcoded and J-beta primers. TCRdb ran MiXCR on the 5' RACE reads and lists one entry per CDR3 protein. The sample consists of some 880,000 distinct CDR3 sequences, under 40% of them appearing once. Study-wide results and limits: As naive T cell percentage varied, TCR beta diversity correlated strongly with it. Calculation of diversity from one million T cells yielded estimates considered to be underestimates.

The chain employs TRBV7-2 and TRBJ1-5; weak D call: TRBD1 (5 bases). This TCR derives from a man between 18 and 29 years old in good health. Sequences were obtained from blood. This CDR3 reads CASSRDYNQPQHF. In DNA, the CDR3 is TGTGCCAGCAGCCGGGACTACAATCAGCCCCAGCATTTT.